This T cell receptor (beta chain) is from a study of T-cell reconstitution after alpha-beta-depleted transplantation in children. This sample's TCRbeta library carried unique molecular identifier barcodes. A single record per CDR3 protein comes from TCRdb applying MiXCR to the PCR reads. This sample has a few hundred thousand distinct CDR3 sequences, with approximately 16% found just once. This clonotype was detected only a few times. The CDR3 sequence is 14 residues long. V was clipped by 3 bases and J by 0 bases, with 7 bases between them. Germline lookup yields CDR1 WNHNN and CDR2 SYGVQD (reference sequence).

This chain connects TRBV10-1 to TRBJ2-3; TRBD1 or TRBD2 may be the D gene (5 bases each). The sample here was PBMCs from the stem cell graft donor, taken from the stem cell graft. The receptor was derived from a human donor who donated a stem cell graft to a child with acute lymphoblastic leukemia. The CDR3 DNA follows: TGCGCCAGCAGTGATTGGGGGAGCACAGATACGCAGTATTTT. Encoded protein: CASSDWGSTDTQYF.